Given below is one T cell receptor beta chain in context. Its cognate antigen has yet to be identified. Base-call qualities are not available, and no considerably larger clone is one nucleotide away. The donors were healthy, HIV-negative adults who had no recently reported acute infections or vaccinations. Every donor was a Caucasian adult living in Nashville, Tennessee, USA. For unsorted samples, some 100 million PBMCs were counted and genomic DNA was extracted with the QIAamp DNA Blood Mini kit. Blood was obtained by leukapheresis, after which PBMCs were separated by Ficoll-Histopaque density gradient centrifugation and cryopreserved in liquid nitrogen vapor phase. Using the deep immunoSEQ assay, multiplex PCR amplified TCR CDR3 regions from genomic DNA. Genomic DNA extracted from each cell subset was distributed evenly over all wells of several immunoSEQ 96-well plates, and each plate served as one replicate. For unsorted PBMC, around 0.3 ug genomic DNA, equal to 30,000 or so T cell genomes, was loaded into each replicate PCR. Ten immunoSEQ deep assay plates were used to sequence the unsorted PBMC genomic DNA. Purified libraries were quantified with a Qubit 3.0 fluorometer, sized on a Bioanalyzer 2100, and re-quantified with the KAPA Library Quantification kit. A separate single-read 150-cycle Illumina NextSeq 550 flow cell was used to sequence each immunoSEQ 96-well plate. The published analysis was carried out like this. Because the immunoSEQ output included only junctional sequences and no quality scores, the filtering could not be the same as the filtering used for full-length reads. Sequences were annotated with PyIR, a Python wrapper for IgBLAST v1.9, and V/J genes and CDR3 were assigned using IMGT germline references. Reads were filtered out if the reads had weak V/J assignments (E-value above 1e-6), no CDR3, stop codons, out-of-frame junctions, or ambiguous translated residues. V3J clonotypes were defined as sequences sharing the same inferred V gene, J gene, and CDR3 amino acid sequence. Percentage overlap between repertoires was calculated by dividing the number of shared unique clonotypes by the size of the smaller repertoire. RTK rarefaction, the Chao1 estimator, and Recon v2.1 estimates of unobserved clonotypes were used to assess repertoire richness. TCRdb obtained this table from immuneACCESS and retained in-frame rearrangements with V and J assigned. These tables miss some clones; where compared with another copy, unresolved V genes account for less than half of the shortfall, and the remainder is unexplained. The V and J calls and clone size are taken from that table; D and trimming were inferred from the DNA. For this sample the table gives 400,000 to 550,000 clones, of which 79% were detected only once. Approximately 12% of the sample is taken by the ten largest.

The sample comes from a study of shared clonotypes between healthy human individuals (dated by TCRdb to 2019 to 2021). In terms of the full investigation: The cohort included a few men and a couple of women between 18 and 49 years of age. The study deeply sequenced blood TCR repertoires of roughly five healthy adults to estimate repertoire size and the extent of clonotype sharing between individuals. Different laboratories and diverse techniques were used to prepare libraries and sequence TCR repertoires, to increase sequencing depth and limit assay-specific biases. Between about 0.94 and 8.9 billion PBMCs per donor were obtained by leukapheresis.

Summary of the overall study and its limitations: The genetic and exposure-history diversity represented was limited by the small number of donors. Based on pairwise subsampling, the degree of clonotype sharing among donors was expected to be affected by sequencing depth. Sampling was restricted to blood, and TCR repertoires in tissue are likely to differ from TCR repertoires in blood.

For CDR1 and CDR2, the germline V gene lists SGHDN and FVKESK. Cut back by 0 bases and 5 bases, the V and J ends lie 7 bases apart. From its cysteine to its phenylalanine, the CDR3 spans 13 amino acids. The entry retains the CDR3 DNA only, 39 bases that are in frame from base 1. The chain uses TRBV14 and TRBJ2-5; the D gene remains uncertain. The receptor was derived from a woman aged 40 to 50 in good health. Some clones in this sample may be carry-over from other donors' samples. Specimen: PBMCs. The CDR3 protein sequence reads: CASSQEIRETQYF. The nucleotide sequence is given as TGTGCCAGCAGCCAAGAAATACGGGAGACCCAGTACTTC.